Listed below are T cell receptor beta chains from one sample, sequenced in a study of human T cells and chemical hapten exposure. TCRdb ran MiXCR on the RACE reads and lists one entry per CDR3 protein. Of around 350,000 distinct CDR3 sequences listed, about 5% are singletons. Sequencing was performed on whole blood, taken in connection with sensitization to the hapten diphenylcyclopropenone (DPC). These receptors were obtained from a woman between 18 and 29 years old with alopecia areata. Some clones in this sample may be carry-over from other donors' samples. The CDR3 runs from the conserved cysteine through the conserved F or W. The D gene is left open where the match is weak. Not every row has a clone size; where given, it reads once, few, many or a size class.

D gene	V gene	clone size	J gene	CDR3 DNA	CDR3 protein
-	TRBV7-9	-	TRBJ2-1	TGTGCCAGCAGTTCCGAGGGGGGGAATGGCAATGAGCAGTTCTTC	CASSSEGGNGNEQFF
-	TRBV12-3/TRBV12-4	many	TRBJ1-2	TGTGCCAGCAGTTGGATGAACTATGGCTACACCTTC	CASSWMNYGYTF
-	TRBV4-2	many	TRBJ1-4	TGTGCCAGCAGCCAAGGCTACACGGACGCAACTAATGAAAAACTGTTTTTT	CASSQGYTDATNEKLFF
-	TRBV21-1	many	TRBJ1-1	TGTGCCAGCAGCAAAGGAGGGACAGGGTCCGCTGAAGCTTTCTTT	CASSKGGTGSAEAFF
-	TRBV4-2	-	TRBJ1-5	TGTGCCAGCAGCCCGGGGTGGTTGGACAATCAGCCCCAGCATTTT	CASSPGWLDNQPQHF
-	TRBV5-1	-	TRBJ1-3	TGCGCCAGCAGCTTGGCGTTCTCGGGAAACACCATATATTTT	CASSLAFSGNTIYF
-	TRBV1	-	TRBJ2-2	TGCACCACAGGGGTTTCTGGGACGGATAACACCGGGGAGCTGTTTTTT	CTTGVSGTDNTGELFF
-	TRBV12-3/TRBV12-4	many	TRBJ2-3	TGTGCCAGCAGTAAGGGACACACAGATACGCAGTATTTT	CASSKGHTDTQYF
-	TRBV20-1	many	TRBJ1-5	TGCAGTGCTAGAGGGGGTAATCAGCCCCAGCATTTT	CSARGGNQPQHF
-	TRBV7-2	-	TRBJ1-6	TGTGCCAGCCTCCCCCCCGGTGGCAGGGCTAATTCACCCCTCCACTTT	CASLPPGGRANSPLHF
-	TRBV6-1	-	TRBJ2-5	TGTGCCAGCGAGGAACGGGGTAACCAAGAGACCCAGTACTTC	CASEERGNQETQYF
-	TRBV20-1	many	TRBJ2-3	TGCAGTGCTAGTGTCCCAGGAACAGATACGCAGTATTTT	CSASVPGTDTQYF
TRBD1	TRBV20-1	few	TRBJ1-2	TGCAGTGCTACACAGGGGGCGCAGGACTATGGCTACACCTTC	CSATQGAQDYGYTF
TRBD2	TRBV7-2	few	TRBJ2-7	TGTGCCAGCAGTTCGACCCCGGGACTACCCCCTACGAAGCAGTACTTC	CASSSTPGLPPTKQYF
-	TRBV7-9	few	TRBJ1-6	TGTGCCAGCAGCCTGGGTCGGGGTGGCGTGGATTCACCCCTCCACTTT	CASSLGRGGVDSPLHF
-	TRBV27	few	TRBJ1-6	TGTGCCAGCAGCACCTCTTACGAAAATTCACCCCTCCACTTT	CASSTSYENSPLHF
-	TRBV29-1	many	TRBJ1-2	TGCAGCGTTGCCAGGGCGGGCGGCTACACCTTC	CSVARAGGYTF
TRBD2	TRBV12-3/TRBV12-4	few	TRBJ2-5	TGTGCCAGCAGTAGCGGGGGGGCGAGAGAGACCCAGTACTTC	CASSSGGARETQYF
-	TRBV12-3/TRBV12-4	many	TRBJ2-3	TGTGCCAGCAGTTTATACACAGGCTCAGGTCTTTCAGATACGCAGTATTTT	CASSLYTGSGLSDTQYF
-	TRBV9	-	TRBJ2-3	TGTGCCAGCAGCGGTTCCTGGACAGATTTT	CASSGSWTDF
-	TRBV11-1	-	TRBJ1-4	TGTGCCAGCAGCTTACGAGGGATCTCGGCGGAAAAACTGTTTTTT	CASSLRGISAEKLFF
-	TRBV10-3	few	TRBJ2-3	TGTGCCATCAGTGAATCGTGGATCCATATAGATGAAGGCACAGATACGCAGTATTTT	CAISESWIHIDEGTDTQYF
-	TRBV5-8	-	TRBJ2-7	TGTGCCAGCAATCCGGGCAGGGTAAGGTACGAGCAGTACTTC	CASNPGRVRYEQYF
-	TRBV9	few	TRBJ1-5	TGTGCCAGCAGCGTGGGAGACGGTCAGCCCCAGCATTTT	CASSVGDGQPQHF
-	TRBV12-3/TRBV12-4	many	TRBJ2-7	TGTGCCAGCTCTAGGGGGGGGCTCTACGAGCAGTACTTC	CASSRGGLYEQYF
TRBD1	TRBV3-1	many	TRBJ2-2	TGTGCCAGCAGCACCCGGTCCGGACAGGGGTCCCGGACGGGGGAGCTGTTTTTT	CASSTRSGQGSRTGELFF
-	TRBV27	few	TRBJ1-1	TGTGCCAGCAGTTTATTCGGGAGGGGTGGTTACACTGAAGCTTTCTTT	CASSLFGRGGYTEAFF
TRBD1	TRBV6-5	few	TRBJ2-4	TGTGCCAGCAGTTACGGACAGGGGAGAGAAAACATTCAGTACTTC	CASSYGQGRENIQYF
-	TRBV18	many	TRBJ1-6	TGTGCCAGCTCCCGGGACTCCTATAATTCACCCCTCCACTTT	CASSRDSYNSPLHF
-	TRBV14	-	TRBJ2-7	TGTGCCAGCAGCCAATTCGTGAGATCCTACGAGCAGTACTTC	CASSQFVRSYEQYF
-	TRBV6-1	-	TRBJ2-3	TGTGCCTGCAGTGTGTGGAAGACTAGCACAGATACGCAGTATTTT	CACSVWKTSTDTQYF
TRBD1	TRBV12-3/TRBV12-4	-	TRBJ1-5	TGTGCCACCTCCGGGACAGGGTCCAATCAGCCCCAGCATTTT	CATSGTGSNQPQHF
TRBD1	TRBV7-8	many	TRBJ2-1	TGTGCCAGCAGCTCGACAGGGAGCAATGAGCAGTTCTTC	CASSSTGSNEQFF
-	TRBV7-8	-	TRBJ1-6	TGTGCCAGCAGCTTCTATGGAAATGGGCATAATTCACCCCTCCACTTT	CASSFYGNGHNSPLHF
-	TRBV12-3/TRBV12-4	few	TRBJ2-3	TGTGCCAGCGCAGGTTATGGCACAGATACGCAGTATTTT	CASAGYGTDTQYF
-	TRBV4-3	many	TRBJ2-3	TGCGCCAGCAGCCAAGAGTCGCCGACCGCTGGCCGAAGAGGAAGCACAGATACGCAGTATTTT	CASSQESPTAGRRGSTDTQYF
-	TRBV6-2/TRBV6-3	many	TRBJ2-5	TGTGCCAGCAGTGACTTCTCCAGCGCCGAAGAGACCCAGTACTTC	CASSDFSSAEETQYF